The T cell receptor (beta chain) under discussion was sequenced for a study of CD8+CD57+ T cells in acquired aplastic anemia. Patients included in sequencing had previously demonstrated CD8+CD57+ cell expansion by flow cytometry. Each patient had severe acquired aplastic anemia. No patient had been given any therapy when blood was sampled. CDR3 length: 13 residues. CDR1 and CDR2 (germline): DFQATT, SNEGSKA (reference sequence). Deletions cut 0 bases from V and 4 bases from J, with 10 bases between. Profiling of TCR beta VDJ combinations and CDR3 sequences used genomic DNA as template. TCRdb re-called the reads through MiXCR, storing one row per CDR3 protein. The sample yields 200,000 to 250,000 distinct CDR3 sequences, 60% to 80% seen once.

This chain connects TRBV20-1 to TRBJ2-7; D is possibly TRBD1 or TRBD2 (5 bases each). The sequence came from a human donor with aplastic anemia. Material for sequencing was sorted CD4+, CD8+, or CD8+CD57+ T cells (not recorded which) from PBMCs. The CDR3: CSARDVEGYEQYF. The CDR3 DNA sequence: TGCAGTGCTAGAGATGTCGAGGGGTACGAGCAGTACTTC.